The present T cell receptor beta chain was sequenced within a study of OX40 agonist ivuxolimab in advanced cancers. This clone was picked up one time. Looked up from germline, CDR1 is WSHSY and CDR2 is SAAADI. This CDR3 is built from 13 residues. V was pared by 4 bases and J by 4 bases, with 10 bases between. Repertoires were generated with immunoSEQ multiplex PCR, while TCRdb's copy carries only in-frame clones and drops some. This table has 75,000 to 80,000 clones, around 86% appearing once. The chain combines TRBV10-2 with TRBJ1-1, with a possible D match to TRBD1 (5 bases). The sample consisted of CD4+ or CD8+ T cells sorted from blood, taken in a trial of the OX40 agonist ivuxolimab. This sequence was found in an adult with an advanced solid tumor such as melanoma, head and neck, liver or kidney cancer. The CDR3 DNA reads TGCGCCAGCAGTGGCGGGACGGGCACTGAAGCTTTCTTT. Translating gives CASSGGTGTEAFF.